Listed here are 11 T cell receptor beta chains from one sample, sequenced in a study of Graves' ophthalmopathy and Graves' hyperthyroidism. The study amplified TCR beta CDR3 regions using RNA transcripts. After a first-round RT-PCR with HTBI primers, a second-round multiplex PCR was run. One entry per CDR3 protein, called by TCRdb with MiXCR from the multiplex PCR reads. The repertoire holds hundreds of thousands of distinct CDR3 sequences, with around a fifth as singletons. Specimen: peripheral blood. Receptors were obtained from a woman aged 18-29 years with stable Graves' hyperthyroidism. Some clones in this sample may be carry-over from other donors' samples.

This clonotype was observed many times. The chain links TRBV6-1 to TRBJ1-1, with 8 positions matching TRBD1. After removal of 6 bases from V and 11 bases from J, the junction contained 2 bases not matched to a gene. This CDR3 spans 10 amino acids. The germline gives CDR1 MNHNS, CDR2 SASEGT. The chain's CDR3 is CASRDRAAFF. Written as DNA, the CDR3 is TGTGCCAGCAGGGACAGGGCCGCTTTCTTT.

This chain connects TRBV20-1 to TRBJ2-7, with 7 bases matching TRBD1. Germline CDR1 is DFQATT and CDR2 is SNEGSKA (reference sequence). Germline trimming cut 2 bases from V and 2 bases from J; bases unmatched to any gene: 12. This CDR3 contains 16 residues. The CDR3 protein is CSARSVETGSPYEQYF. As DNA, the CDR3 is TGCAGTGCTAGATCGGTAGAGACAGGGAGTCCCTACGAGCAGTACTTC.

Details on this clonotype: A junction boundary mismatches the germline segment, possibly from a read error. V usage is TRBV12-3 or TRBV12-4 and J usage is TRBJ1-4; D gene ambiguous. CDR3 size: 12 residues. CDR3 amino acids: CAISQLAGKLFF. Written as DNA, the CDR3 is TGTGCCATCAGTCAACTTGCGGGAAAACTGTTTTTT.

V is TRBV6-1 and J is TRBJ2-7, with TRBD1 identical over 9 bases. This CDR3 contains 15 residues. V shed 6 bases and J 0 bases; nucleotides not matched to a gene: 6. Per germline, CDR1 MNHNS and CDR2 SASEGT. The chain's CDR3 is CASRLDRGFSYEQYF. The DNA of the CDR3 is TGTGCCAGCAGACTAGACAGGGGGTTCTCCTACGAGCAGTACTTC.

Ten or more counts support this clonotype. The chain combines TRBV20-1 with TRBJ1-1; D is unresolved. Between the trimmed V and J ends, which lost 4 bases and 1 base, there was a span of 1 base. CDR3 length: 10 amino acids. Germline CDR1 is DFQATT and CDR2 is SNEGSKA (reference sequence). The CDR3 bases are TGCAGTGCTACGAACACTGAAGCTTTCTTT. Its protein is CSATNTEAFF.

This clonotype was counted many times. This chain uses TRBV5-1 with TRBJ2-2; D is possibly TRBD2 (6 bases). Per germline, CDR1 SGHRS and CDR2 YFSETQ. Trimming shortened V by 7 bases and J by 13 bases, and 14 bases separated the two germline ends. The CDR3 sequence is 11 residues long. The CDR3, as DNA: TGCGCCAGCGGCACTAGCAATGGGCTGTTTTTT. Protein product: CASGTSNGLFF. The full variable domain, rest sourced from reference TRBV5-1 and TRBJ2-2, is KAGVTQTPRYLIKTRGQQVTLSCSPISGHRSVSWYQQTPGQGLQFLFEYFSETQRNKGNFPGRFSGRQFSNSRSEMNVSTLELGDSALYLCASGTSNGLFFGEGSRLTVL.

The rearrangement uses TRBV30 and TRBJ2-7; 8 positions agree with TRBD1. The CDR3 consists of 14 residues. Losses at the gene ends were 3 bases for V and 5 bases for J; bases not matched to a gene: 9. Germline-derived CDR1 and CDR2 are GTSNPN and SVGIG (reference sequence). Written as DNA, the CDR3 is TGTGCCTGGAGCAGGGGGCGTTTGGTTAACGAGCAGTACTTC. Encoded protein: CAWSRGRLVNEQYF.

At least ten counts were recorded for this clonotype. The chain joins TRBV6-1 to TRBJ2-2; possibly TRBD2 for D (6 bases). Germline-derived CDR1 and CDR2 are MNHNS and SASEGT. V was pared by 3 bases and J by 3 bases, with 11 bases between. The CDR3 is made up of 15 amino acids. CDR3 nucleotides: TGTGCCAGCAGTGATGGGGGGTTTTACACCGGGGAGCTGTTTTTT. It translates to CASSDGGFYTGELFF.

This clonotype has a count of ten or more. The genes are TRBV20-1 and TRBJ1-2, with D tentatively TRBD1 (5 bases). This CDR3 region has 11 residues. Trimming cost V 5 bases and J 8 bases, with 12 bases left between them. Per germline, CDR1 DFQATT and CDR2 SNEGSKA (reference sequence). The CDR3 coding sequence is TGCAGTGCTCCCTTGGGGGTCGGCTACACCTTC. It translates to CSAPLGVGYTF.

V gene TRBV12-3 or TRBV12-4 combines with J gene TRBJ1-5; D is perhaps TRBD1 (6 bases). The CDR3 loop spans 13 amino acids. The V end lost 6 bases, the J end lost 6 bases, and 12 bases lay between the germline ends. CDR3 protein: CASSPGGVQPQHF. The CDR3 region has the DNA TGTGCCAGCAGCCCGGGGGGCGTTCAGCCCCAGCATTTT.

The rearrangement uses TRBV3-1 and TRBJ1-5; maybe TRBD1 (5 bases). CDR1 is LGHDT, CDR2 YNNKEL, per germline (reference sequence). Trimming took off 2 bases at V and 0 bases at J, with 17 bases between the two ends. CDR3 length: 18 residues. CDR3 residues: CASSQNLPGTDSNQPQHF. CDR3 nucleotides: TGTGCCAGCAGCCAAAATCTCCCCGGGACCGATAGCAATCAGCCCCAGCATTTT.